This T cell receptor beta chain came from a study of CD8 T cells in Susac syndrome. This clonotype was found once. Random hexamers primed reverse transcription of about 0.45 to 1 ug RNA. TCRdb independently ran MiXCR on the immunoSEQ multiplex PCR reads; one entry per CDR3 protein. The table shows approximately 190,000 distinct CDR3 sequences, with about 95% occurring only once. Germline V gives CDR1 SGDLS, CDR2 YYNGEE. The J segment lost 8 bases and the V segment lost 0 bases, leaving 5 bases of the junction unmatched. The CDR3 length is 15 residues. The V and J genes are TRBV9 and TRBJ2-1, with 10 bases that match TRBD2. This receptor was obtained from a human donor with multiple sclerosis. Input material: CD4+ T cells from PBMCs. CDR3 loop: CASSVESGRADEQFF. Written as DNA, the CDR3 is TGTGCCAGCAGCGTAGAAAGCGGGAGGGCCGATGAGCAGTTCTTC.